What follows are 10 T cell receptor beta chains derived from one specimen sequenced in a study of tissue T cells after allogeneic stem cell transplantation. Time point denoted: mouse harvest day 7 after allogeneic transplant. Mouse grafts combined 10^7 T-cell-depleted bone marrow cells with 10^6 splenic CD5+ T cells. The data were produced by immunoSEQ multiplex PCR, yet TCRdb's version contains in-frame clones alone and is incomplete. The sample consists of under 1,200 clones, around 60% of them appearing once. The sequenced sample consisted of liver tissue. The receptors here all came from a female BALB/c mouse given C57BL/6 T cells with graft-versus-host disease after an allogeneic hematopoietic cell transplant.

A word on this clone: Gene and germline names: mouse. Read coverage stops 1 residue before the CDR3 terminus; the germline J gene supplies the remainder. This chain links TRBV5 with TRBJ2-7, with D possibly called TRBD1 or TRBD2 (6 bases each). The V end was cut by 1 base, the J end by 7 bases, with 14 bases between. CDR3 length equals 14 residues. The germline V gene encodes CDR1 LGHNA and CDR2 YNLKQL (reference sequence). CDR3 bases read: TGTGCCAGCAGCCAAGCCGGGGGCGCGAGGGAACAGTAC. This encodes CASSQAGGAREQY. The whole CDR3 protein reads CASSQAGGAREQYF.

With regard to this clone: Genes here carry mouse names. From the germline J gene comes the end of the CDR3, since the read stops 1 residue before it. The chain is built from TRBV26 and TRBJ2-5, with TRBD1 matching over 8 bases. Unmatched junction bases numbered 5, after V lost 3 bases and J lost 6 bases. This CDR3 spans 14 amino acids. CDR1 and CDR2 (germline): KGHPV, FQNQEV (reference sequence). CDR3 DNA (partial): TGTGCCAGCAGTCTTGAGACAGGGGTTGACACCCAGTAC. Protein sequence: CASSLETGVDTQY. The entire CDR3 protein is CASSLETGVDTQYF.

As to this clone: The gene names given are mouse names. The read comes to an end 1 residue before the CDR3 does, leaving the germline J gene to fill in the end. The V call is TRBV16, the J call TRBJ2-2; D assignment may be TRBD1 or TRBD2 (5 bases each). Trimming left V 0 bases short and J 4 bases short, with 6 bases between. This CDR3 comprises 14 residues. CDR1 is SGHSA, CDR2 FRNQAP, per germline. CDR3 residues: CASSLEGATGQLYF. The sequenced CDR3 bases are TGTGCAAGCAGCTTAGAAGGGGCCACCGGGCAGCTCTAC.

Worth noting for this clone: The genes and germline here are from mouse. The read ends 1 residue before the CDR3 terminus; that terminus is restored from the germline J gene. The chain recombines TRBV26 with TRBJ1-4; no definite D call. The CDR3 is made up of 13 amino acids. Germline values: CDR1 KGHPV, CDR2 FQNQEV (reference sequence). V lost 4 bases to trimming and J lost 4 bases, with 7 bases between them. CDR3 DNA (partial): TGTGCCAGCAGTCGTGACCGCAACGAAAGATTATTT. Its protein product is CASSRDRNERLF. The CDR3 in its entirety is CASSRDRNERLFF. The full variable domain, completed using reference TRBV26 and TRBJ1-4, is NSKVIQTPRYLVKGQGQKAKMRCIPEKGHPVVFWYQQNKNNEFKFLINFQNQEVLQQIDMTEKRFSAECPSNSPCSLEIQSSEAGDSALYLCASSRDRNERLFFGHGTKLSVL.

Notes on this clone: Here the gene names and germline are mouse. Read sequence stops 1 residue before the CDR3 end, and the germline J gene provides the missing end. The rearrangement links TRBV26 to TRBJ2-2, with D perhaps matching TRBD1 or TRBD2 (6 bases each). There are 14 residues in the CDR3. With 3 bases removed from V and 7 bases from J, the gap between germline ends came to 12 bases. Germline values: CDR1 KGHPV, CDR2 FQNQEV (reference sequence). CDR3 sequence reads: CASSLRGPGGQLYF. The sequenced part of the CDR3 DNA is TGTGCCAGCAGTCTCCGGGGGCCCGGCGGGCAGCTCTAC.

Remarks on this clone: Here the gene names and germline are mouse. The read gets to within 1 residue of the CDR3 end, and the germline J gene fills in the rest. This sequence joins TRBV16 and TRBJ2-7; no reliable D call. Germline values: CDR1 SGHSA, CDR2 FRNQAP. This CDR3 contains 14 residues. Trimming left V 1 base short and J 3 bases short, with 10 bases between. CDR3 bases read: TGTGCAAGCAGCTTAGTTCCCGGGGTCTATGAACAGTAC. It encodes CASSLVPGVYEQY. The CDR3, in full, reads CASSLVPGVYEQYF.

In this sample, this clone turned up a few times. Gene names are the mouse ones. The read gets to within 1 residue of the CDR3 end, and the germline J gene fills in the rest. The V gene is TRBV12-1, the J gene TRBJ2-7; 8 bases are a match to TRBD2. Germline-derived CDR1 and CDR2 are SGHSN and HYEKVE. The CDR3 extends over 14 amino acids. V dropped 2 bases and J dropped 0; count of bases not matched to a gene: 2. The CDR3 spells CASSPGGSSYEQYF. CDR3 DNA (partial): TGTGCCAGCTCTCCTGGGGGGAGCTCCTATGAACAGTAC.

In regard to this clone: Mouse germline and gene names are used. The read ends 1 residue before the CDR3 terminus; that terminus is restored from the germline J gene. This sequence joins TRBV1 and TRBJ1-1; the D is unclear. Trimming left V 1 base short and J 4 bases short, with 7 bases between. Germline values: CDR1 NSQYPW, CDR2 LRSPGD (reference sequence). The CDR3 spans 13 residues. CDR3 loop: CTCSAGEGTEVFF. The covered CDR3 bases are TGCACCTGCAGTGCAGGGGAGGGCACAGAAGTCTTC.

This clone came up a few times. Each gene name is a mouse one. With the read ending 1 residue before the CDR3 end, the germline J gene is used to fill in that end. This rearrangement joins TRBV1 to TRBJ2-7, with TRBD1 identical over 9 bases. CDR1 NSQYPW and CDR2 LRSPGD come from the germline V gene (reference sequence). The CDR3 spans 14 residues. Losses at the gene ends were 2 bases for V and 3 bases for J; bases not matched to a gene: 2. CDR3 protein: CTCSARDRDYEQYF. The CDR3 DNA, read in part, is TGCACCTGCAGTGCAAGGGACAGGGACTATGAACAGTAC. Full variable domain (rest looked up from reference TRBV1 and TRBJ2-7): VTLLEQNPRWRLVPRGQAVNLRCILKNSQYPWMSWYQQDLQKQLQWLFTLRSPGDKEVKSLPGADYLATRVTDTELRLQVANMSQGRTLYCTCSARDRDYEQYFGPGTRLTVL.

Concerning this clone: Gene names and germline match the mouse. The read stops 1 residue short of the end of the CDR3; the missing end is completed from the germline J gene. The chain uses TRBV21 and TRBJ2-4; weak D call: TRBD1 (5 bases). TRBV21 is identified as an open reading frame with a role that is uncertain. Between the trimmed V and J ends, which lost 4 bases and 0 bases, there was a span of 11 bases. CDR3 size: 15 residues. CDR3 DNA, as far as it was read: TGTGCTAGCAGTCCACCAGGGCCTAGTCAAAACACCTTGTAC. It encodes CASSPPGPSQNTLY. The CDR3 in its entirety is CASSPPGPSQNTLYF.